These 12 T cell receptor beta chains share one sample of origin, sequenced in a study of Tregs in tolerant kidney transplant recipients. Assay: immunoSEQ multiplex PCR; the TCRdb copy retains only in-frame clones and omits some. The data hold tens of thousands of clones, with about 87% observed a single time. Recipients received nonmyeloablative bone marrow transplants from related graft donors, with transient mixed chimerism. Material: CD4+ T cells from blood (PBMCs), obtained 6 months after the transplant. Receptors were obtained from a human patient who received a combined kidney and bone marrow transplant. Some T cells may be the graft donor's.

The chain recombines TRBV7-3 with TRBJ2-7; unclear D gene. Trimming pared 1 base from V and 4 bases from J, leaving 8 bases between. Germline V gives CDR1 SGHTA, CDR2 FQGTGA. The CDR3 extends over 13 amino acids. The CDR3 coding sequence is TGTGCCAGCAGCTTAAGCCCCTATTACGAGCAGTACTTC. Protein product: CASSLSPYYEQYF. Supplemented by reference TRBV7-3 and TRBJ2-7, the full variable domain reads GAGVSQTPSNKVTEKGKYVELRCDPISGHTALYWYRQSLGQGPEFLIYFQGTGAADDSGLPNDRFFAVRPEGSVSTLKIQRTERGDSAVYLCASSLSPYYEQYFGPGTRLTVT.

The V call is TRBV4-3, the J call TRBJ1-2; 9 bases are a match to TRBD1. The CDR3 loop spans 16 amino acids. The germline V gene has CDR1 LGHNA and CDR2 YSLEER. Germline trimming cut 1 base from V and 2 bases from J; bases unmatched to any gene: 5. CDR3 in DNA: TGCGCCAGCAGCCAAGTATTTACAGGGGGCAACTATGGCTACACCTTC. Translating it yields CASSQVFTGGNYGYTF.

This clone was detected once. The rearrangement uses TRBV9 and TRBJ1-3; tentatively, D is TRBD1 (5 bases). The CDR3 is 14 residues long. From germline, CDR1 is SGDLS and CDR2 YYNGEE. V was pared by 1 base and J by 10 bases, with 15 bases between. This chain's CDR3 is CASSVKPGEVTIYF. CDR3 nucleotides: TGTGCCAGCAGCGTAAAACCGGGGGAGGTTACCATATATTTT. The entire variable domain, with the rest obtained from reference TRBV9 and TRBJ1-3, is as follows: DSGVTQTPKHLITATGQRVTLRCSPRSGDLSVYWYQQSLDQGLQFLIQYYNGEERAKGNILERFSAQQFPDLHSELNLSSLELGDSALYFCASSVKPGEVTIYFGEGSWLTVV.

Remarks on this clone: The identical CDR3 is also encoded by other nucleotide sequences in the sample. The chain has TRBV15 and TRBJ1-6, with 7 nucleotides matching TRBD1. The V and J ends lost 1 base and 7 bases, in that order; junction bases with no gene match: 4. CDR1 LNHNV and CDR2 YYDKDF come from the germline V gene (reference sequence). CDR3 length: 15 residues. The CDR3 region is CATSRGTGENSPLHF. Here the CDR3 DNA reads TGTGCCACCAGCAGAGGGACAGGAGAAAATTCACCCCTCCACTTT.

DNA for the CDR3: TGTGCCAGCAGTGCACTAGCGGGAGTTGAGACCCAGTACTTC. It is translated as CASSALAGVETQYF. This chain joins TRBV28 and TRBJ2-5; 11 nucleotides line up with TRBD2. The germline CDR1 and CDR2 sequences are MDHEN and SYDVKM. The length of the CDR3 is 14 residues. V trimming: 5 bases; J trimming: 5 bases; junction bases outside the gene matches: 4.

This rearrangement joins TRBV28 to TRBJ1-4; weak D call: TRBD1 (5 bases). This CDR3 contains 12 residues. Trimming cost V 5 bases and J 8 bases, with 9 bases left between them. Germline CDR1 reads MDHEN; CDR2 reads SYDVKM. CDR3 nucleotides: TGTGCCAGCAGTCAGGGTTGGGAAAAACTGTTTTTT. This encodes CASSQGWEKLFF.

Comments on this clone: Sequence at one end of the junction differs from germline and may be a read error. The CDR3 bases are TGTGCCAGCTCCCCACGGTCGATCGGCTACGAGCAGTACTTC. Its protein product is CASSPRSIGYEQYF. This chain links TRBV18 with TRBJ2-7; D unresolved. The CDR3 spans 14 residues. Germline assignment: CDR1 KGHSH and CDR2 LQKENI.

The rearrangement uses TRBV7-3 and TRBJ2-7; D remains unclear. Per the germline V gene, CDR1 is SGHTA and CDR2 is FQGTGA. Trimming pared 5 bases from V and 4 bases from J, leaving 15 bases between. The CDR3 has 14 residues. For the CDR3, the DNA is TGTGCCAGCAGCCCGCTGTGGAGATTATACGAGCAGTACTTC. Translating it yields CASSPLWRLYEQYF.

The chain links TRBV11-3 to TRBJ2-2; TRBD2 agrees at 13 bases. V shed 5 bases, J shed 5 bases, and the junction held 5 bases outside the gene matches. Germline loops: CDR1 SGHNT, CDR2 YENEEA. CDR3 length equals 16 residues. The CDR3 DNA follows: TGTGCCAGCAGCAAACTAGCGGGAGGGGGGACCGGGGAGCTGTTTTTT. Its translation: CASSKLAGGGTGELFF.

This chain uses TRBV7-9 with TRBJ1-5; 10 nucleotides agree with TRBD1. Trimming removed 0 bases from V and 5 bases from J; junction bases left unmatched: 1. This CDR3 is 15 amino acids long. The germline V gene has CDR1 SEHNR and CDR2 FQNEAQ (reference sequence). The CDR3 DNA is TGTGCCAGCAGCTTAGCGACAGGGGGCTATCAGCCCCAGCATTTT. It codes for CASSLATGGYQPQHF.

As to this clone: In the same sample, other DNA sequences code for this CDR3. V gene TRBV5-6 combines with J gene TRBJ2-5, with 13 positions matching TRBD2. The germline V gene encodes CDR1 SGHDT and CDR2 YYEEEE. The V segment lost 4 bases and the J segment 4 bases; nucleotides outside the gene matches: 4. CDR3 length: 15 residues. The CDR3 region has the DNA TGTGCCAGCAGCCTACTAGCGGGGGGGCGAGAGACCCAGTACTTC. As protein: CASSLLAGGRETQYF.

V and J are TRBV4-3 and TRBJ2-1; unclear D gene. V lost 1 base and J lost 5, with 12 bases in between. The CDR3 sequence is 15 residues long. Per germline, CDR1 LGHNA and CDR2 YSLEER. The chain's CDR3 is CASSQAASRDNEQFF. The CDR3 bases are TGCGCCAGCAGCCAAGCCGCGTCTCGGGACAATGAGCAGTTCTTC.